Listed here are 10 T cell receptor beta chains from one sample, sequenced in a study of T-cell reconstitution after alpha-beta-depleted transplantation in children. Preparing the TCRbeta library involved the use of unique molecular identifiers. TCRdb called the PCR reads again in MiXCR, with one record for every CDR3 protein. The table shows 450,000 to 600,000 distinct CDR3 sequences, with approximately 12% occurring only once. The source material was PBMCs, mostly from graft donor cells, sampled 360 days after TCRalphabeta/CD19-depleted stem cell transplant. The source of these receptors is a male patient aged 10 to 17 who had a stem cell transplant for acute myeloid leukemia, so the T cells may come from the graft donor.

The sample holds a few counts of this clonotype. The CDR3 spells CSVNPLEQFF. CDR3 in DNA: TGCAGCGTGAACCCCCTTGAGCAGTTCTTC. The chain couples TRBV29-1 to TRBJ2-1; D not resolved. Germline V gene sequence: CDR1 SQVTM, CDR2 ANQGSEA. Trimming pared 6 bases from V and 9 bases from J, leaving 9 bases between. The CDR3 is 10 amino acids.

CDR3 DNA: TGCGCCAGCAGCCGGGGACAGGGGAATGAAAAACTGTTTTTT. This sequence encodes CASSRGQGNEKLFF. The chain recombines TRBV4-3 with TRBJ1-4, with TRBD1 matching over 10 bases. With 4 bases clipped from V and 5 bases from J, the junction kept 1 base outside the gene matches. Looked up from germline, CDR1 is LGHNA and CDR2 is YSLEER. This CDR3 is built from 14 residues.

The CDR3 protein is CASSASRGPMAGYTF. In DNA form, the CDR3 reads TGTGCCAGCAGTGCCTCACGGGGTCCGATGGCGGGCTACACCTTC. The rearrangement uses TRBV6-1 and TRBJ1-2; D is uncertain. Germline V gives CDR1 MNHNS, CDR2 SASEGT. V dropped 4 bases and J dropped 8 bases, with 20 bases sitting between them. The CDR3 is 15 amino acids.

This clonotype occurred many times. CDR3 DNA: TGTGCCAGCAGTGAATCTAGCCCCGGAGGTCAAGAGACCCAGTACTTC. It codes for CASSESSPGGQETQYF. V usage is TRBV25-1 and J usage is TRBJ2-5; D is possibly TRBD2 (5 bases). The germline CDR1 and CDR2 sequences are MGHDK and SYGVNS. V lost 1 base to trimming and J lost 2 bases, with 14 bases between them. The CDR3 contains 16 residues.

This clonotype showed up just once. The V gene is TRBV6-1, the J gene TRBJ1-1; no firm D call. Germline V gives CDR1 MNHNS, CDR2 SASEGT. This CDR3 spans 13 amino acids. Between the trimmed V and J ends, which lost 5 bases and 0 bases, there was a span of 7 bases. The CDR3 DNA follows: TGTGCCAGCAGTACGCTCATGAACACTGAAGCTTTCTTT. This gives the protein CASSTLMNTEAFF.

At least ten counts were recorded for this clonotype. CDR3 amino acids: CASSQPTGFTEAFF. The CDR3 DNA reads TGTGCCAGCAGCCAACCTACAGGCTTCACTGAAGCTTTCTTT. V usage is TRBV3-1 and J usage is TRBJ1-1; D may be TRBD1 (5 bases). Germline V gene lookup returns CDR1 LGHDT and CDR2 YNNKEL (reference sequence). Trimming removed 2 bases from V and 4 bases from J, with 11 bases in between. The CDR3 runs 14 residues.

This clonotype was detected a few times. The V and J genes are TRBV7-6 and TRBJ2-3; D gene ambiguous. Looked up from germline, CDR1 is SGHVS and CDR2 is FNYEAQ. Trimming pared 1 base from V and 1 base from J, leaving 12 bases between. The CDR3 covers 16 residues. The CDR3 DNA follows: TGTGCCAGCAGCTTAGTTCGGGCATTCGGCACAGATACGCAGTATTTT. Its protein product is CASSLVRAFGTDTQYF.

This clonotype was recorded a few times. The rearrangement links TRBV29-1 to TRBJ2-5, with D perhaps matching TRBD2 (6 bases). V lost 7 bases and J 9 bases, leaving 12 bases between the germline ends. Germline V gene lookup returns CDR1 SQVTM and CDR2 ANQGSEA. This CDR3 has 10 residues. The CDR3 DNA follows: TGCAGCGCTGGGACTCCCCCCCAGTACTTC. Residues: CSAGTPPQYF.

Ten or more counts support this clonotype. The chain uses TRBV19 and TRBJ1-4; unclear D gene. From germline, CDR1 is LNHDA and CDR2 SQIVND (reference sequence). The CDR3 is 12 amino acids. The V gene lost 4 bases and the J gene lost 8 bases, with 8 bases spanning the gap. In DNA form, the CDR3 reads TGTGCCAGTAGTACAGTCCGGGAAAAACTGTTTTTT. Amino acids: CASSTVREKLFF.

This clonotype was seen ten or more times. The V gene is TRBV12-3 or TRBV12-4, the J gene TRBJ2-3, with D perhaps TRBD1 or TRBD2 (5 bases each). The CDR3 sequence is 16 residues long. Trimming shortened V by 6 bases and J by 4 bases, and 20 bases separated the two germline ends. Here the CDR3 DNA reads TGTGCCAGCAGCCCGGGGACCCGGGTCGACGCAGATACGCAGTATTTT. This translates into CASSPGTRVDADTQYF.